The table lists the clone carrying this T cell receptor (beta chain) with a few counts. Categorization into cohorts depended on clinical history that participants reported. The data were taken from a study of blood T cell repertoires in COVID-19. Profiled with immunoSEQ multiplex PCR; TCRdb holds only in-frame clones, not every one. The sample shows about 440,000 clones, 90% of them seen only once. Germline lookup yields CDR1 LNHNV and CDR2 YYDKDF (reference sequence). The CDR3 runs 17 residues. Trimming cost V 0 bases and J 3 bases, with 15 bases left between them. The receptor comes from a man younger than 35 who had recovered from COVID-19. The sequenced sample consisted of PBMCs or T cells enriched from blood (not recorded which). The chain recombines TRBV15 with TRBJ1-3; no reliable D call. CDR3 amino acids: CATSRDGPATGGNTIYF. The CDR3 nucleotides are TGTGCCACCAGCAGAGACGGCCCCGCAACGGGTGGAAACACCATATATTTT.